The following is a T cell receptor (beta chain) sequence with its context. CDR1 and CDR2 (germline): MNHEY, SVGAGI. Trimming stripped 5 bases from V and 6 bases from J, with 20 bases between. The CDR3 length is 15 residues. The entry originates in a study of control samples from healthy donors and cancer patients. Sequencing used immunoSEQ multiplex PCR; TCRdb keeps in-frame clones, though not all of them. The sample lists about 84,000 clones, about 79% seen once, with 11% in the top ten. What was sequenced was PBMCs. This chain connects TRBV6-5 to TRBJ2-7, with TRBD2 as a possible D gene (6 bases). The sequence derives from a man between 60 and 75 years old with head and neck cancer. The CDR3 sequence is CASSTTDLLGGEQYF. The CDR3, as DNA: TGTGCCAGCAGTACCACGGACCTATTGGGGGGCGAGCAGTACTTC.